The clone carrying this TCR beta chain was seen repeatedly, ten times or more. The CDR3 consists of 15 residues. Germline-derived CDR1 and CDR2 are SGHAT and FQDESV (reference sequence). Trimming stripped 2 bases from V and 1 base from J, with 11 bases between. Via MiXCR, TCRdb re-called the reads, giving one row per CDR3 protein. The sample carries around 54,000 distinct CDR3 sequences, around 7% recorded once. The source of the sample is a study of patients with pleural tuberculosis. The receptor's source is a human donor with pleural tuberculosis. The chain carries TRBV11-1 and TRBJ2-5; D gene unclear. CDR3 in amino acids: CASSLPRALQETQYF. DNA for the CDR3: TGTGCCAGCAGCTTACCCCGGGCTCTCCAAGAGACCCAGTACTTC.